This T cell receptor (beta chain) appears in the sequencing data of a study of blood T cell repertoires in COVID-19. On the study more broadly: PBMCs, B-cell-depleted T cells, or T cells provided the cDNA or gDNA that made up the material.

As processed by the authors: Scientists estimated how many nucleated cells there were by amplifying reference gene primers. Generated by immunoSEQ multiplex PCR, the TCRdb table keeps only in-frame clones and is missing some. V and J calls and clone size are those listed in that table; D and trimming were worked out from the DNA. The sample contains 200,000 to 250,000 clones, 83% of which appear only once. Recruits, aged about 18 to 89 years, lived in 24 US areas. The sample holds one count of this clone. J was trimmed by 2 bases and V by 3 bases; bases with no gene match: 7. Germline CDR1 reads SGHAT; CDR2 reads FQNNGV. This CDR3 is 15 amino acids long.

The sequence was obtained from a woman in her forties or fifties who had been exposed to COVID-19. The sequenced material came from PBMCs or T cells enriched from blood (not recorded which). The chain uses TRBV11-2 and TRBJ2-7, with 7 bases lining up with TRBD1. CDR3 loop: CASSFLRDSPYEQYF. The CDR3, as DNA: TGTGCCAGCAGCTTTCTTCGGGACAGCCCCTACGAGCAGTACTTC.